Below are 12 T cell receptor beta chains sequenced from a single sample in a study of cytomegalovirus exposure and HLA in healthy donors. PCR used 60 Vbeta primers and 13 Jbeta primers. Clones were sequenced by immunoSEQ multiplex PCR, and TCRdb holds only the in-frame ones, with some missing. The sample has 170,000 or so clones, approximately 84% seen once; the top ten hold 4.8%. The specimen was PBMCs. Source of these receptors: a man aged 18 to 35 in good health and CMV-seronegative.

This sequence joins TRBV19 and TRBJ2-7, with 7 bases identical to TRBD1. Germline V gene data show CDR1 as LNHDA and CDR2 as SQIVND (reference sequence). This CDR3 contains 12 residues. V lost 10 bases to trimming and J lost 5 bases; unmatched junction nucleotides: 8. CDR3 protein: CATRHGTDEQYF. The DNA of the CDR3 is TGTGCCACCCGCCACGGGACAGACGAGCAGTACTTC.

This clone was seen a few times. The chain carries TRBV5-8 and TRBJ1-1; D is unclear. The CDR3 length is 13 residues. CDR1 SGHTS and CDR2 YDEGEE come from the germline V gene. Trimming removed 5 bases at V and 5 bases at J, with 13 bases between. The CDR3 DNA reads TGTGCCAGCAGATCGAGGGAGGCGACTGAAGCTTTCTTT. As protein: CASRSREATEAFF.

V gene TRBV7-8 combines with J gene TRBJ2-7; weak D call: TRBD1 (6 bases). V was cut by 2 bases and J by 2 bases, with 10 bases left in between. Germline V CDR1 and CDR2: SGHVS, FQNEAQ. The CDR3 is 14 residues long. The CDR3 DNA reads TGTGCCAGCAGCTTAAGGCAGGGGACCTACGAGCAGTACTTC. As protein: CASSLRQGTYEQYF.

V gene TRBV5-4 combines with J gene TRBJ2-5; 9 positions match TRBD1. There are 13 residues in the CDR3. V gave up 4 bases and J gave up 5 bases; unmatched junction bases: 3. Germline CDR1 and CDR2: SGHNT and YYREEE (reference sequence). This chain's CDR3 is CASSRTGVETQYF. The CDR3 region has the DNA TGTGCCAGCAGCAGGACAGGGGTGGAGACCCAGTACTTC.

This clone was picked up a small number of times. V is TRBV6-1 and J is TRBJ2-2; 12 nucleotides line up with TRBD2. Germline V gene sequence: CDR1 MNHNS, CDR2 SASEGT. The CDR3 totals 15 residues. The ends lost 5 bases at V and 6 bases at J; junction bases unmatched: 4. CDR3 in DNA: TGTGCCAGCAGTTCGGGACTAGCGGGCGCCGGGGAGCTGTTTTTT. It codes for CASSSGLAGAGELFF.

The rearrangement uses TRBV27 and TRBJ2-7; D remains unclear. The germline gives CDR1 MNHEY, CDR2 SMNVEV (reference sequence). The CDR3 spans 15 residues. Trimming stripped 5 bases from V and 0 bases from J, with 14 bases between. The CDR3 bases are TGTGCCAGCAGTCTCTACCCGCCTAGCTCCTACGAGCAGTACTTC. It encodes CASSLYPPSSYEQYF.

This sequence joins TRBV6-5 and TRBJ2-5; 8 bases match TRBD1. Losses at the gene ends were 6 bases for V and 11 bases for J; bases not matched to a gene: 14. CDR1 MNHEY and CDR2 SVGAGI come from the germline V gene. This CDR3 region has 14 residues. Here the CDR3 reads CASSTRQGLGEQYF. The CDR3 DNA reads TGTGCCAGCAGCACTAGACAGGGGTTGGGGGAGCAGTACTTC.

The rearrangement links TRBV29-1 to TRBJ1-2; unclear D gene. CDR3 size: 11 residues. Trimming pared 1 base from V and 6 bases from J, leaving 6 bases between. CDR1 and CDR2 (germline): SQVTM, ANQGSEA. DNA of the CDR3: TGCAGCGTTGAAGGGAGGGATGGCTACACCTTC. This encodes CSVEGRDGYTF.

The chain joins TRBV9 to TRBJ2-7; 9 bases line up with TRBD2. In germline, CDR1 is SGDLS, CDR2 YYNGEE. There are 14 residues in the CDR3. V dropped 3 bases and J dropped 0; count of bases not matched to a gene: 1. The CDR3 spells CASSDSGSSYEQYF. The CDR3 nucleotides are TGTGCCAGCAGCGATAGCGGGAGCTCCTACGAGCAGTACTTC.

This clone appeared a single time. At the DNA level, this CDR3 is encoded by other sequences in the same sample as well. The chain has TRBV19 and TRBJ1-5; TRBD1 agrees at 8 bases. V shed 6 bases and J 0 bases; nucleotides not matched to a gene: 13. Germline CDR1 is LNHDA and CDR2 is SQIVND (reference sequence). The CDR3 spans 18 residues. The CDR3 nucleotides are TGTGCCAGTAGCGACGCGGACAGGGAGGGTTATAGCAATCAGCCCCAGCATTTT. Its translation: CASSDADREGYSNQPQHF.

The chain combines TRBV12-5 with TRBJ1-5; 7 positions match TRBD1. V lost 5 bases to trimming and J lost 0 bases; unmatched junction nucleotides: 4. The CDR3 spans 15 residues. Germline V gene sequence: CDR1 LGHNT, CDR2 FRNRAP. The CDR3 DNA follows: TGTGCTAGTGGTGCGGGACAGCTTAGCAATCAGCCCCAGCATTTT. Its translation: CASGAGQLSNQPQHF.

This chain's CDR3 is CASSILDRWPYGYTF. The CDR3 coding sequence is TGTGCCAGTAGTATACTGGACAGGTGGCCCTATGGCTACACCTTC. V is TRBV19 and J is TRBJ1-2, with 7 bases that match TRBD1. The germline V gene encodes CDR1 LNHDA and CDR2 SQIVND (reference sequence). This CDR3 is 15 amino acids long. V lost 2 bases to trimming and J lost 4 bases; unmatched junction nucleotides: 7. The full variable domain, its missing parts supplied by reference TRBV19 and TRBJ1-2, is DGGITQSPKYLFRKEGQNVTLSCEQNLNHDAMYWYRQDPGQGLRLIYYSQIVNDFQKGDIAEGYSVSREKKESFPLTVTSAQKNPTAFYLCASSILDRWPYGYTFGSGTRLTVV.